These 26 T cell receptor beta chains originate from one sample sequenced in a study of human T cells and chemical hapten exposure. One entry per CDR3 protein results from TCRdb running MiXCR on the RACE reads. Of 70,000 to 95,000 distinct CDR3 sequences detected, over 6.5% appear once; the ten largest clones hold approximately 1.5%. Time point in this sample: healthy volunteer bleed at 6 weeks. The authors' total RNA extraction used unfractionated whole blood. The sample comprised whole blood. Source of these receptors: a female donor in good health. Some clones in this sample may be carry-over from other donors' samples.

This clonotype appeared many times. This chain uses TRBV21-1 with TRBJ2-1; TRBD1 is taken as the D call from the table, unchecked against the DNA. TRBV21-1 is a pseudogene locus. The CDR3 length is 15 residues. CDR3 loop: CASSKLDRTFSRQFF. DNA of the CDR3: TGTGCCAGCAGCAAATTAGACAGAACCTTTTCTCGGCAGTTCTTC.

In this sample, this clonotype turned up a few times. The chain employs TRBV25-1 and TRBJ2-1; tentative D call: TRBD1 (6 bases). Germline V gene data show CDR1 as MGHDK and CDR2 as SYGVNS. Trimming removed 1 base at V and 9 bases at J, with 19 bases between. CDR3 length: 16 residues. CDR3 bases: TGTGCCAGCAGTGAATTCACAGGGCGACGTGGGGGTGAGCAGTTCTTC. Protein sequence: CASSEFTGRRGGEQFF.

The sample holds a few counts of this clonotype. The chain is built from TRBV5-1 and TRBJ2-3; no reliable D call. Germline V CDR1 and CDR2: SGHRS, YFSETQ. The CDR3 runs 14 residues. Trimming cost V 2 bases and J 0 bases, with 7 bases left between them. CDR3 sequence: CASSFKQSTDTQYF. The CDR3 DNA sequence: TGCGCCAGCAGCTTCAAACAGAGCACAGATACGCAGTATTTT.

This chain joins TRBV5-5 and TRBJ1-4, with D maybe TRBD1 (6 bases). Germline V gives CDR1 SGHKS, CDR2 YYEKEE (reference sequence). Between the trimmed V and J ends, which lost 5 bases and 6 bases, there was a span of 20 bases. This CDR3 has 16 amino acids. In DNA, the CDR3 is TGTGCCAGCAGAGCATCACAGGGATGGGGGGATGAAAAACTGTTTTTT. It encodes CASRASQGWGDEKLFF.

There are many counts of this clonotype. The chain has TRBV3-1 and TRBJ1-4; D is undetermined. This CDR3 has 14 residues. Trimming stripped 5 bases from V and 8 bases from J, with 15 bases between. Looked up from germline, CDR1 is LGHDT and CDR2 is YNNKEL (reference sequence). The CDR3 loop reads CASSFRTVEEKLFF. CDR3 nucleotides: TGTGCCAGCAGCTTTCGGACGGTGGAGGAAAAACTGTTTTTT.

The CDR3 reads CATVDVSYEQYF. The CDR3 DNA is TGTGCCACAGTAGACGTCTCCTACGAGCAGTACTTC. The chain carries TRBV6-4 and TRBJ2-7; D is uncertain. CDR1 and CDR2 (germline): MRHNA, SNTAGT. This CDR3 comprises 12 residues. V lost 10 bases, J lost 0 bases, and 10 bases lay in between.

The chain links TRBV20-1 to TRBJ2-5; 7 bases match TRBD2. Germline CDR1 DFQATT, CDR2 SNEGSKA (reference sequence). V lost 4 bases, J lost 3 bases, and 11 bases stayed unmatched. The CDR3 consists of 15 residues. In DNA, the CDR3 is TGCAGTGCTAACGACCCTCGCCTAGCGGAAGAGACCCAGTACTTC. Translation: CSANDPRLAEETQYF.

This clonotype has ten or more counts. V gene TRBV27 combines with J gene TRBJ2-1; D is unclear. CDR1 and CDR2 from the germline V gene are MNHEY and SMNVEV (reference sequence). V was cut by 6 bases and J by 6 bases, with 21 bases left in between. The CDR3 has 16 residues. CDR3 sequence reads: CASSPLARGIFNEQFF. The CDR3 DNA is TGTGCCAGCAGCCCACTCGCCCGAGGAATTTTCAATGAGCAGTTCTTC.

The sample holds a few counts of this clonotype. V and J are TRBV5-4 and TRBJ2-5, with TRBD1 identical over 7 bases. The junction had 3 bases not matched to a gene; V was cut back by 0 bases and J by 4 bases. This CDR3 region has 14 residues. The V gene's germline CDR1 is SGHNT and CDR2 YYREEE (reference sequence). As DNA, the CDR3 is TGTGCCAGCAGCTTGGGAGGGGGCGGAGAGACCCAGTACTTC. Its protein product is CASSLGGGGETQYF.

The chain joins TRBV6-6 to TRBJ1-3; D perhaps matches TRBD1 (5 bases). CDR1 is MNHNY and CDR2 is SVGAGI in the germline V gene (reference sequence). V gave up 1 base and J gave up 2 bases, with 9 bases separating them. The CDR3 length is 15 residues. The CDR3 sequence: CASSYFGAPGNTIYF. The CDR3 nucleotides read TGTGCCAGCAGTTACTTTGGGGCCCCTGGAAACACCATATATTTT.

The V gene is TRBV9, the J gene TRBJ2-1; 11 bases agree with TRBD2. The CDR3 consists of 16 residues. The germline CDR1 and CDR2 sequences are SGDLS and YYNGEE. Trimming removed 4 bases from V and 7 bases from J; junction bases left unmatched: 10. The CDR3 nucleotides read TGTGCCAGCAGCCTTAGACTAGCGGGGAGGGAGAATGAGCAGTTCTTC. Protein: CASSLRLAGRENEQFF. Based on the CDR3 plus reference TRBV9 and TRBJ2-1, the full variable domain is DSGVTQTPKHLITATGQRVTLRCSPRSGDLSVYWYQQSLDQGLQFLIQYYNGEERAKGNILERFSAQQFPDLHSELNLSSLELGDSALYFCASSLRLAGRENEQFFGPGTRLTVL.

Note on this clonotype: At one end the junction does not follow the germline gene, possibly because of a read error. The CDR3 coding sequence is TGTGCCAGCAGCTTGGCCTTAGAGTACTACAAGCAGTACTTC. It yields the protein CASSLALEYYKQYF. The gene calls are TRBV5-5 and TRBJ2-7; D unresolved. This CDR3 is 14 amino acids long. CDR1 and CDR2 from the germline V gene are SGHKS and YYEKEE (reference sequence).

The CDR3 loop is CASSQGETEAFF. CDR3 bases: TGTGCCAGCAGCCAAGGGGAGACTGAAGCTTTCTTT. This sequence joins TRBV3-1 and TRBJ1-1; D uncertain. The CDR3 consists of 12 residues. Germline CDR1 reads LGHDT; CDR2 reads YNNKEL (reference sequence). V gave up 1 base and J gave up 5 bases, with 5 bases separating them.

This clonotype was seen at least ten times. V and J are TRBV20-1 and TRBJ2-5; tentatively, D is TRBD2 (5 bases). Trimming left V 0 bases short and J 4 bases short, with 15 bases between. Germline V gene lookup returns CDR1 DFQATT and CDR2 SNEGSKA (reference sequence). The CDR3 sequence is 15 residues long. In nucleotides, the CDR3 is TGCAGTGCTAGAGATATGACTGCTGGAGGAGAGACCCAGTACTTC. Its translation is CSARDMTAGGETQYF.

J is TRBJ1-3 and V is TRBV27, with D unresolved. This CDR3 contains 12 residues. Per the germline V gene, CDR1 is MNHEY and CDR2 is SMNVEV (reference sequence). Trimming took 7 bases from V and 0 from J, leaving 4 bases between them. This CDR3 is CASKDSGNTIYF. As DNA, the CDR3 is TGTGCCAGCAAGGACTCTGGAAACACCATATATTTT.

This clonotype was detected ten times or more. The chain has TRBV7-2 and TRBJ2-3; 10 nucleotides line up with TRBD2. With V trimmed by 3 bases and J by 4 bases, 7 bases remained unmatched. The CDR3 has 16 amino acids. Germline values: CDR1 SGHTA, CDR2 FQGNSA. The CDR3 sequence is CASSFRLAGVSDTQYF. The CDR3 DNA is TGTGCCAGCAGCTTCCGGCTAGCGGGGGTTTCAGATACGCAGTATTTT.

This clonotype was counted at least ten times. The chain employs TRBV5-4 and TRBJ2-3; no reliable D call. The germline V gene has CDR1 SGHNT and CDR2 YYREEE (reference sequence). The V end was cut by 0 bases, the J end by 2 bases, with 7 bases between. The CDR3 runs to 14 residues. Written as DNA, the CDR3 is TGTGCCAGCAGCTTGGACAGCTCCACAGATACGCAGTATTTT. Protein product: CASSLDSSTDTQYF.

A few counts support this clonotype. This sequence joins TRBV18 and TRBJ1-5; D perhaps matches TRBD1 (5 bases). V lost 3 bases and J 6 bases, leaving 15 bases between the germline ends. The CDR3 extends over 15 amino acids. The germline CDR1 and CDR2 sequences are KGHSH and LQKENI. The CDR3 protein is CASSPSRGGIQPQHF. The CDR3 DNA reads TGTGCCAGCTCACCTAGTCGTGGGGGTATTCAGCCCCAGCATTTT.

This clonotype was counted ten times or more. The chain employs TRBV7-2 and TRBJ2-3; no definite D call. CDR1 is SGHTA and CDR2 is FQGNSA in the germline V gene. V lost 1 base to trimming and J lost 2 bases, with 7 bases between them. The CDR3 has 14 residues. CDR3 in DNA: TGTGCCAGCAGCTTAGACAGATACACAGATACGCAGTATTTT. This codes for CASSLDRYTDTQYF.

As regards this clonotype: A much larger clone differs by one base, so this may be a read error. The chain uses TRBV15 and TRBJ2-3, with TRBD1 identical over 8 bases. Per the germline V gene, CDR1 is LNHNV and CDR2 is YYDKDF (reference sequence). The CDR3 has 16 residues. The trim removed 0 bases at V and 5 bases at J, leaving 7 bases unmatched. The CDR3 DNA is TGTGCCACCAGCAGAGATCAGCAGGGGGCAGGAGATACGCAGTATTTT. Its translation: CATSRDQQGAGDTQYF.

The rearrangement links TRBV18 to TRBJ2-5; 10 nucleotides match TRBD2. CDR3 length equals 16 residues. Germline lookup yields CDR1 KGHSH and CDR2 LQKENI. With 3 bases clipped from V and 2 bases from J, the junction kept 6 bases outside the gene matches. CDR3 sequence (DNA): TGTGCCAGCTCACCCTTACTAGCGGGGACTCAAGAGACCCAGTACTTC. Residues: CASSPLLAGTQETQYF.

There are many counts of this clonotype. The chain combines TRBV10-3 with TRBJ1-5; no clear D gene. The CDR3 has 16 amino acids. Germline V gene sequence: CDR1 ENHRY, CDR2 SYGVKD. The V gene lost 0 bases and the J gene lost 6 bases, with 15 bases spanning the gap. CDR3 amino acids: CAISESIYGGAQPQHF. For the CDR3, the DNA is TGTGCCATCAGTGAGTCGATTTATGGAGGTGCTCAGCCCCAGCATTTT.

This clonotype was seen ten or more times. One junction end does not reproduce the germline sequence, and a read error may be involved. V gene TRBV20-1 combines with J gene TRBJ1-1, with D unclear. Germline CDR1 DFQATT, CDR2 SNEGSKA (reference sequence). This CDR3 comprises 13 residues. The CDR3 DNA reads TGCAGTGCTAGAGATGGTTTCCCACTCCTCTGGGGTTTT. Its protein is CSARDGFPLLWGF.

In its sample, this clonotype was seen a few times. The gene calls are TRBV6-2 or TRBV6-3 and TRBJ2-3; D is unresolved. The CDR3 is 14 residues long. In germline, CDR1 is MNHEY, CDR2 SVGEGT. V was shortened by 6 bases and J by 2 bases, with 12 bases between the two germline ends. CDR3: CASSPAVFTDTQYF. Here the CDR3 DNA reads TGTGCCAGCAGCCCCGCGGTATTCACAGATACGCAGTATTTT.

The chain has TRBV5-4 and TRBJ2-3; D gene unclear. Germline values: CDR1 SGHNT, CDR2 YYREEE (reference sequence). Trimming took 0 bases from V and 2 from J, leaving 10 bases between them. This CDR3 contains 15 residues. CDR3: CASSLGFGSTDTQYF. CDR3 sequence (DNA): TGTGCCAGCAGCTTGGGATTCGGGTCCACAGATACGCAGTATTTT.

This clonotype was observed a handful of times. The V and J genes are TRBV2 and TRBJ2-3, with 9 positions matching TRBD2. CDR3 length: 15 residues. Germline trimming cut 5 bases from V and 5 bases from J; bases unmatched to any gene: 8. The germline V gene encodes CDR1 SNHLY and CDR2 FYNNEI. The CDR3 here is CASSPYSGGRDTQYF. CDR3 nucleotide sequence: TGTGCCAGCAGTCCTTATAGCGGGGGCCGAGATACGCAGTATTTT.